This TCR beta chain was found in a study of blood T cell repertoires in COVID-19. Assay: immunoSEQ multiplex PCR; the TCRdb copy retains only in-frame clones and omits some. The repertoire has about 330,000 clones, around 87% of them found once; the top ten carry over 4%. Germline V gene sequence: CDR1 LNHDA, CDR2 SQIVND (reference sequence). V lost 5 bases to trimming and J lost 3 bases, with 8 bases between them. The CDR3 sequence is 14 residues long. The receptor was isolated from a woman in her twenties or thirties who had recovered from COVID-19. The chain employs TRBV19 and TRBJ1-6; D call uncertain. Sequenced sample: PBMCs or T cells enriched from blood (not recorded which). This chain's CDR3 is CASSEGNYNSPLHF. CDR3 sequence (DNA): TGTGCCAGTAGTGAGGGCAACTATAATTCACCCCTCCACTTT.